Sequencing of this TCR beta chain was carried out in a study of blood T cell repertoires in COVID-19. About the study: COVID-19 samples, acute and convalescent, were from the United States, Italy and Spain. In each case, the material was cDNA or gDNA derived from T cells, B-cell-depleted T cells, or PBMCs.

Authors' data handling: Counts of nucleated cells, estimated from reference gene primer amplification, were obtained. Here immunoSEQ multiplex PCR was the method, and the copy in TCRdb shows in-frame clones only, minus some. From that table come the V and J calls and clone size; the DNA was used to work out D and trimming. The table has approximately 73,000 clones, 86% seen once. The clonotype comes from a woman aged 55-69 years with acute or convalescent COVID-19. The sample was peripheral blood.

The CDR3 bases are TGTGCCAGCAACCCGGGCACTAGCGGGACAGATACGCAGTATTTT. It codes for CASNPGTSGTDTQYF. The chain uses TRBV7-2 and TRBJ2-3; 9 bases align to TRBD2. Unmatched junction bases numbered 8, after V lost 7 bases and J lost 3 bases. Germline values: CDR1 SGHTA, CDR2 FQGNSA. This CDR3 region has 15 residues.